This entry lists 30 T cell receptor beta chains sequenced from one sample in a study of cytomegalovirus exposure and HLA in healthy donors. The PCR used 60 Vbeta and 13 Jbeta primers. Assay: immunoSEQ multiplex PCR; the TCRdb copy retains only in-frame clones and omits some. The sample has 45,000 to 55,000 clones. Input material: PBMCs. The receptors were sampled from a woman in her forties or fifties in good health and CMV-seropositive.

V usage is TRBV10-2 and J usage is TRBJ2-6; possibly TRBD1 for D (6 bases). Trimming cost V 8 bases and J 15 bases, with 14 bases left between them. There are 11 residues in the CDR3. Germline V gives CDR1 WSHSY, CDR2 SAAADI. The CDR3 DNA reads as TGCGCCAGCGGGAGAGGGGGACACCTGACTTTC. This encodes CASGRGGHLTF.

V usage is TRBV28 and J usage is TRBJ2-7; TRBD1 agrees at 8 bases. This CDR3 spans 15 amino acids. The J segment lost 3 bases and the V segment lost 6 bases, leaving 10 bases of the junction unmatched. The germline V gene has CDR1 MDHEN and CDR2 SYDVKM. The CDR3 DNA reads TGTGCCAGCAGCCTCTGGGGCGGACAGGGCTACGAGCAGTACTTC. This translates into CASSLWGGQGYEQYF.

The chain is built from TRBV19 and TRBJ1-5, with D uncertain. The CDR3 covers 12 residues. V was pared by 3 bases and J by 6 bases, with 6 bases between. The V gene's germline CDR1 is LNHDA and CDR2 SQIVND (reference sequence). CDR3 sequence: CASSIGRQPQHF. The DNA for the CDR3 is TGTGCCAGTAGTATCGGTCGTCAGCCCCAGCATTTT.

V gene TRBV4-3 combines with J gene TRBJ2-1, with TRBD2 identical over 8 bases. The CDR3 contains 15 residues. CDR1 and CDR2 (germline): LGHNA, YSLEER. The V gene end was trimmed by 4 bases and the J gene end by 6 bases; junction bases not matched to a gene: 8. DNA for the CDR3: TGCGCCAGCAGCCGCCAGACGCTAGCGGGCAATGAGCAGTTCTTC. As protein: CASSRQTLAGNEQFF.

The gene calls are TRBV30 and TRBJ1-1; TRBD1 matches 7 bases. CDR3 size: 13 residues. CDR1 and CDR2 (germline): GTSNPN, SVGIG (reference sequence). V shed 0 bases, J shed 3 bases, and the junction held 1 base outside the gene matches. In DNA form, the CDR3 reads TGTGCCTGGAGTGTCAGGGGGGACACTGAAGCTTTCTTT. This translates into CAWSVRGDTEAFF. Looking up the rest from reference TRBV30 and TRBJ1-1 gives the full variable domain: SQTIHQWPATLVQPVGSPLSLECTVEGTSNPNLYWYRQAAGRGLQLLFYSVGIGQISSEVPQNLSASRPQDRQFILSSKKLLLSDSGFYLCAWSVRGDTEAFFGQGTRLTVV.

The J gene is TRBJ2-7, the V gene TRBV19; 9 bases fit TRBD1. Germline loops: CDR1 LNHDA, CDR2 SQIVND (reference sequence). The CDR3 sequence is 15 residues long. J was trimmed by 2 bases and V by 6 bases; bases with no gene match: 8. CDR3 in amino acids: CASRTGGTIPYEQYF. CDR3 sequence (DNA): TGTGCCAGTAGAACAGGGGGCACAATTCCCTACGAGCAGTACTTC.

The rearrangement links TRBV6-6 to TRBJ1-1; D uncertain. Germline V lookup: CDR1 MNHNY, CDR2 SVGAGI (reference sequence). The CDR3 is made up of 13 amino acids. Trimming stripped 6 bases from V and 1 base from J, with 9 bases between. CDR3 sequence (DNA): TGTGCCAGCAGACGAGTCGGGAACACTGAAGCTTTCTTT. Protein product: CASRRVGNTEAFF.

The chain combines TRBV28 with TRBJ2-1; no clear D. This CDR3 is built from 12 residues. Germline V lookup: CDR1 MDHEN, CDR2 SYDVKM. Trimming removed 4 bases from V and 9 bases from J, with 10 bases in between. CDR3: CASSSERTEQFF. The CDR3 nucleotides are TGTGCCAGCAGTTCAGAGCGTACTGAGCAGTTCTTC.

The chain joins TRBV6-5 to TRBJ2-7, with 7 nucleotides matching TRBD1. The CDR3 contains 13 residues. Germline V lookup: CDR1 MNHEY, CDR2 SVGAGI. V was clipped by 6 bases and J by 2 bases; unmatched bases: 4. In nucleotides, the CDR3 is TGTGCCAGCAGGGGGACAGCAACCTACGAGCAGTACTTC. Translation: CASRGTATYEQYF.

CDR3 amino acids: CASSLAEGNTEAFF. The DNA of the CDR3 is TGTGCCAGCAGCTTAGCCGAGGGGAACACTGAAGCTTTCTTT. The chain is built from TRBV7-2 and TRBJ1-1; D not resolved. The V gene's germline CDR1 is SGHTA and CDR2 FQGNSA. The CDR3 loop spans 14 amino acids. The V end was cut by 0 bases, the J end by 1 base, with 6 bases between.

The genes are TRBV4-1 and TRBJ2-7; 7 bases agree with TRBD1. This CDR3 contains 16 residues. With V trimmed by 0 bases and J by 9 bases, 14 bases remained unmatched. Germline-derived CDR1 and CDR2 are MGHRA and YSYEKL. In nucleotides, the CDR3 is TGCGCCAGCAGCCAAGATAGCAGGACAGGTATGTCCCGGCAGTACTTC. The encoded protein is CASSQDSRTGMSRQYF.

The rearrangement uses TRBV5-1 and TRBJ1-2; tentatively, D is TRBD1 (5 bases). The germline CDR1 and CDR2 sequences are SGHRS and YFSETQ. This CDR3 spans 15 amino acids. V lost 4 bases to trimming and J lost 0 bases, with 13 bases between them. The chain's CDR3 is CASSPRQPANYGYTF. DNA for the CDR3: TGCGCCAGCAGCCCAAGACAGCCCGCTAACTATGGCTACACCTTC.

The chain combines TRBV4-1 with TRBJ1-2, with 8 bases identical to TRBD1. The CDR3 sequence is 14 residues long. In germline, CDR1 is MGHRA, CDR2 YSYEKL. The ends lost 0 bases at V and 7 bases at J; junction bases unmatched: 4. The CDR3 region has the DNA TGCGCCAGCAGCCAAGATAACAGGGGGTTTGGCTACACCTTC. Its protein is CASSQDNRGFGYTF.

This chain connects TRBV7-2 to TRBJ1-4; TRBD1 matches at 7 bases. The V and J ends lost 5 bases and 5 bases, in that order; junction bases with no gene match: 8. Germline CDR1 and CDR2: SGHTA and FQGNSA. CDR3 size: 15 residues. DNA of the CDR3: TGTGCCAGCAGCCTCCAGGGGGTGGGAAATGAAAAACTGTTTTTT. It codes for CASSLQGVGNEKLFF.

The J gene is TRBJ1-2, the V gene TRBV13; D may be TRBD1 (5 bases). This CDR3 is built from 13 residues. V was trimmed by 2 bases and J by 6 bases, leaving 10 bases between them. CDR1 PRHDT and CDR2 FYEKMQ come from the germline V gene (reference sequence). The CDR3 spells CASSLRGSDGYTF. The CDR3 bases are TGTGCCAGCAGCTTAAGGGGCAGCGATGGCTACACCTTC.

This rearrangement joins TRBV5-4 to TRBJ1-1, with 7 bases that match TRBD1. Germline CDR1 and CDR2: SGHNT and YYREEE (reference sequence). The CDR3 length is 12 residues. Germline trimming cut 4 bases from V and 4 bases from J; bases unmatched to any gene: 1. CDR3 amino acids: CASSRTGTEAFF. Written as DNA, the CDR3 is TGTGCCAGCAGCCGGACAGGCACTGAAGCTTTCTTT.

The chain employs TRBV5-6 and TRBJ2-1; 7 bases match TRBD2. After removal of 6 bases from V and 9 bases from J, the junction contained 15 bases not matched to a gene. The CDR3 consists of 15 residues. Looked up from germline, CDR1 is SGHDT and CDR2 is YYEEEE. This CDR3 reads CASTFSTSPVGEQFF. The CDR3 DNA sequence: TGTGCCAGCACCTTCTCGACTAGCCCGGTCGGTGAGCAGTTCTTC.

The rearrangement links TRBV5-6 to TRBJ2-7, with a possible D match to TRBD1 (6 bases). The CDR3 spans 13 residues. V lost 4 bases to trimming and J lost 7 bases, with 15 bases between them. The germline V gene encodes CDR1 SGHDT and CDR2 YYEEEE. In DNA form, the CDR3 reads TGTGCCAGCAGCCAGGGGCAGTTCGGTGAGCAGTACTTC. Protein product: CASSQGQFGEQYF. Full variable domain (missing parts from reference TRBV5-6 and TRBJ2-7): DAGVTQSPTHLIKTRGQQVTLRCSPKSGHDTVSWYQQALGQGPQFIFQYYEEEERQRGNFPDRFSGHQFPNYSSELNVNALLLGDSALYLCASSQGQFGEQYFGPGTRLTVT.

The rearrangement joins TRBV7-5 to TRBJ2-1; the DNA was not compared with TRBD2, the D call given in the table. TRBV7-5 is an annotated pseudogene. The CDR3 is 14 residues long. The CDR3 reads CARSVAGGVKEQFF. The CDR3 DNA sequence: TGTGCCAGAAGCGTAGCGGGGGGGGTTAAGGAGCAGTTCTTC.

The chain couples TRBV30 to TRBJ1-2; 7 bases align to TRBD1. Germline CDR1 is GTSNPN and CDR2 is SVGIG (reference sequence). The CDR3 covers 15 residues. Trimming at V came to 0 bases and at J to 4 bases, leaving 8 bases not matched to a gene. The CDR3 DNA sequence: TGTGCCTGGAGTGTGACGGACAGGAAACTCTATGGCTACACCTTC. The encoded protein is CAWSVTDRKLYGYTF.

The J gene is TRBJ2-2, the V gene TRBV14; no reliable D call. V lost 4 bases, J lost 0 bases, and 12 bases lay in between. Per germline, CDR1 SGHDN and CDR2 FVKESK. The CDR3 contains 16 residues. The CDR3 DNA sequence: TGTGCCAGCAGCCCACTTATTTTCGCGAACACCGGGGAGCTGTTTTTT. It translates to CASSPLIFANTGELFF.

The CDR3 DNA reads TGCGCCAGCAGCTTTCTAGCGGGAGCGGCAGATACGCAGTATTTT. This translates into CASSFLAGAADTQYF. This rearrangement joins TRBV5-1 to TRBJ2-3, with TRBD2 matching 10 bases. After removal of 2 bases from V and 4 bases from J, the junction contained 4 bases not matched to a gene. This CDR3 is built from 15 residues. Germline CDR1 and CDR2: SGHRS and YFSETQ.

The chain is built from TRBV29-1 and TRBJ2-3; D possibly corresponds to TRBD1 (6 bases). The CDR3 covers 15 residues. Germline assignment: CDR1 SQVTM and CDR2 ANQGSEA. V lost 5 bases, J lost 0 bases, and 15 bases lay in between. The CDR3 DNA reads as TGCAGCGTTACCACAGGGACCTCTAGCACAGATACGCAGTATTTT. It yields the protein CSVTTGTSSTDTQYF.

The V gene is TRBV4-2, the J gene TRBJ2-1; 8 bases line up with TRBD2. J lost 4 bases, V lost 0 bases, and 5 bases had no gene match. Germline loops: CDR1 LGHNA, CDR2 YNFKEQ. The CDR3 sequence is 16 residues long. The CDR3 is CASSQDLTSVYNEQFF. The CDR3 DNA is TGTGCCAGCAGCCAAGATTTGACTAGCGTGTACAATGAGCAGTTCTTC.

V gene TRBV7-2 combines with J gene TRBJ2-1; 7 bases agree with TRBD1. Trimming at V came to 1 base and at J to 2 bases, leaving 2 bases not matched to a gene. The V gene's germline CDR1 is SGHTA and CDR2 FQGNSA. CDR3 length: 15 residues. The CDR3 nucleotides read TGTGCCAGCAGCTTAGGGACAGGAACCTACAATGAGCAGTTCTTC. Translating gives CASSLGTGTYNEQFF. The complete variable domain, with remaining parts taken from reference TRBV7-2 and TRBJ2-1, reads GAGVSQSPSNKVTEKGKDVELRCDPISGHTALYWYRQSLGQGLEFLIYFQGNSAPDKSGLPSDRFSAERTGGSVSTLTIQRTQQEDSAVYLCASSLGTGTYNEQFFGPGTRLTVL.

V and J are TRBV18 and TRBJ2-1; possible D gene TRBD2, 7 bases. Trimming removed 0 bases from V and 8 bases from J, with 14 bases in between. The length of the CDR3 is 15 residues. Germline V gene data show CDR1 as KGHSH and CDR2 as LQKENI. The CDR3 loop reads CASSPPRGANHEQFF. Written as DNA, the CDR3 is TGTGCCAGCTCACCACCCCGGGGGGCCAATCATGAGCAGTTCTTC.

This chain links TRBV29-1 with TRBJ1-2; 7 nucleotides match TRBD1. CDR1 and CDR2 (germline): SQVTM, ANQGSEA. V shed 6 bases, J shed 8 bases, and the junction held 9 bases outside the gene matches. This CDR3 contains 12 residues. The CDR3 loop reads CSVGDRVGGYTF. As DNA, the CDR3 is TGCAGCGTCGGAGACAGGGTGGGAGGCTACACCTTC.

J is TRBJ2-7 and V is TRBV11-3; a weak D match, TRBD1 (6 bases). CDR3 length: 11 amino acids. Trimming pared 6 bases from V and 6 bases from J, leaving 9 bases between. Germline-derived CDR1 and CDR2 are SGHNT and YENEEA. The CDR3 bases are TGTGCCAGCAGGGGGGCCGGCGAGCAGTACTTC. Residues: CASRGAGEQYF.

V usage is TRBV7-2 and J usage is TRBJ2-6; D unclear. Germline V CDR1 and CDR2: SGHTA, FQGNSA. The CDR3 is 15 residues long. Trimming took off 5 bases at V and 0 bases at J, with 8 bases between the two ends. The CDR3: CASSAQVSGANVLTF. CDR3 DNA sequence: TGTGCCAGCAGCGCACAAGTCTCTGGGGCCAACGTCCTGACTTTC.

This CDR3 reads CASSLRPGGDTDTQYF. The CDR3, as DNA: TGCGCCAGCAGCTTACGCCCAGGGGGCGATACAGATACGCAGTATTTT. The genes are TRBV5-1 and TRBJ2-3, with 8 bases that match TRBD1. Germline V gene lookup returns CDR1 SGHRS and CDR2 YFSETQ. Trimming took 2 bases from V and 3 from J; bases not matched to a gene: 8. This CDR3 has 16 amino acids.